Described below is a single TCR beta chain sequence and its context. Its antigen is still unknown. Treatment defined: roughly ten-day PBMC culture with coronavirus spike peptide pools or control peptides (ViraFEST assay). Unexposed donor CD4+ T cells predated the COVID-19 pandemic, collected 2011-2018. With 10 days of culture completed, CD4+ T cells were isolated by negative selection. The source of the sample is a study of vaccination and CD4 T cells after COVID-19. On the study more broadly: Four females and six males made up the convalescents, two of whom were Hispanic. Study observations and caveats: Counts of SARS-CoV-2-reactive clonotypes had a median that went from roughly 21 to 40, a nonsignificant change.

Cultured CD4+ T-cell DNA underwent Oncomine TCR Beta short-read sequencing. TCRdb itself ran the PCR reads through MiXCR, one entry per CDR3 protein. The sample shows 7,500 to 10,000 distinct CDR3 sequences, 45% of them seen only once. The germline V gene encodes CDR1 SGHVS and CDR2 FQNEAQ. The CDR3 is 14 residues long. Trimming shortened V by 1 base and J by 6 bases, and 12 bases separated the two germline ends. This chain joins TRBV7-8 and TRBJ1-1; D might be TRBD1 (5 bases). The receptor was isolated from a human donor in good health. The specimen was CD4+ T cells from blood, cultured in vitro. The CDR3 bases are TGTGCCAGCAGCTTAGTAGGAGGGGTAGCTGAAGCTTTCTTT. This codes for CASSLVGGVAEAFF.